The 21 T cell receptor beta chains in this list originate from one sample, sequenced in a study of T cells in Graves' hyperthyroidism and ophthalmopathy. TCR beta CDR3 sequences were amplified from RNA transcripts. A first-round RT-PCR of the TCR CDR3 used the HTBI primer set. TCRdb reanalysed the multiplex PCR reads using MiXCR and keeps one entry per CDR3 protein. The sample lists 550,000 to 650,000 distinct CDR3 sequences; around 14% were seen once. Sequencing was done on a sample of blood. These receptors all come from a woman in her twenties or thirties with Graves' hyperthyroidism that later progressed to Graves' ophthalmopathy.

This clonotype has a count of ten or more. The rearrangement uses TRBV20-1 and TRBJ1-1; a weak D match, TRBD1 (5 bases). Looked up from germline, CDR1 is DFQATT and CDR2 is SNEGSKA (reference sequence). This CDR3 contains 14 residues. V dropped 1 base and J dropped 0 bases, with 9 bases sitting between them. The CDR3 loop reads CSARGGTLNTEAFF. The CDR3 nucleotides are TGCAGTGCTAGAGGTGGGACTTTGAACACTGAAGCTTTCTTT.

This clonotype was seen ten or more times. The gene calls are TRBV12-5 and TRBJ1-1; D is unclear. Per the germline V gene, CDR1 is LGHNT and CDR2 is FRNRAP. The CDR3 length is 15 residues. Trimming left V 5 bases short and J 2 bases short, with 15 bases between. CDR3 DNA: TGTGCTAGTGGTCCCCAGAGGGAAAGAAACACTGAAGCTTTCTTT. As protein: CASGPQRERNTEAFF.

This clonotype has a count of ten or more. This rearrangement joins TRBV7-2 to TRBJ1-1; D not resolved. Trimming stripped 5 bases from V and 4 bases from J, with 8 bases between. Germline lookup yields CDR1 SGHTA and CDR2 FQGNSA. This CDR3 is built from 12 residues. CDR3: CASSAGFTEAFF. In nucleotides, the CDR3 is TGTGCCAGCAGCGCGGGGTTCACTGAAGCTTTCTTT.

The chain combines TRBV11-2 with TRBJ2-7; maybe TRBD1 (5 bases). Between the trimmed V and J ends, which lost 0 bases and 2 bases, there was a span of 11 bases. Germline assignment: CDR1 SGHAT and CDR2 FQNNGV. The CDR3 spans 15 residues. The CDR3 coding sequence is TGTGCCAGCAGCTTAGATTGGGGCAGAACCTACGAGCAGTACTTC. It codes for CASSLDWGRTYEQYF. Using reference TRBV11-2 and TRBJ2-7 for the parts outside the CDR3, the full variable domain is EAGVAQSPRYKIIEKRQSVAFWCNPISGHATLYWYQQILGQGPKLLIQFQNNGVVDDSQLPKDRFSAERLKGVDSTLKIQPAKLEDSAVYLCASSLDWGRTYEQYFGPGTRLTVT.

The chain couples TRBV27 to TRBJ2-7, with TRBD1 matching over 9 bases. The junction had 9 bases not matched to a gene; V was cut back by 4 bases and J by 5 bases. The CDR3 sequence is 15 residues long. CDR1 is MNHEY, CDR2 SMNVEV, per germline (reference sequence). The CDR3 here is CASSSPGQGSHEQYF. Written as DNA, the CDR3 is TGTGCCAGCAGTTCACCAGGACAGGGGAGCCACGAGCAGTACTTC.

This clonotype showed up just once. One end of the junction varies from germline; a read error may be responsible. J is TRBJ1-5 and V is TRBV7-2; D call uncertain. The CDR3 runs 15 residues. The germline V gene encodes CDR1 SGHTA and CDR2 FQGNSA. The CDR3 here is CASSQGGLPNQPQHF. The CDR3 DNA reads as TGCGCCAGCAGCCAAGGAGGACTGCCAAATCAGCCCCAGCATTTT.

The chain employs TRBV19 and TRBJ2-7; 8 nucleotides align to TRBD1. The CDR3 contains 14 residues. Germline V CDR1 and CDR2: LNHDA, SQIVND (reference sequence). J was trimmed by 6 bases and V by 2 bases; bases with no gene match: 6. The CDR3 nucleotides are TGTGCCAGTAGTATACCCGGACAGGGAGGCGAGCAGTACTTC. Its translation: CASSIPGQGGEQYF.

This clonotype has only a few counts. The chain employs TRBV7-2 and TRBJ2-3; D unclear. The CDR3 has 13 residues. Germline CDR1 is SGHTA and CDR2 is FQGNSA. Between the trimmed V and J ends, which lost 5 bases and 6 bases, there was a span of 12 bases. The DNA for the CDR3 is TGTGCCAGCAGCGAGACGGGTGCCGATACGCAGTATTTT. It codes for CASSETGADTQYF.

This clonotype was counted ten times or more. The chain carries TRBV18 and TRBJ2-1; weak D call: TRBD2 (6 bases). The germline V gene has CDR1 KGHSH and CDR2 LQKENI. The CDR3 is 15 residues long. Trimming took off 0 bases at V and 7 bases at J, with 13 bases between the two ends. This chain's CDR3 is CASSPPSGEYNEQFF. The CDR3 DNA reads TGTGCCAGCTCACCACCGTCGGGAGAGTATAATGAGCAGTTCTTC.

This clonotype was observed many times. V gene TRBV6-1 combines with J gene TRBJ1-2; 7 bases map to TRBD1. The CDR3 is 14 amino acids. From germline, CDR1 is MNHNS and CDR2 SASEGT. After removal of 5 bases from V and 6 bases from J, the junction contained 9 bases not matched to a gene. CDR3 bases: TGTGCCAGCAGTTCGAGGGGGCGCCCAGATGGCTACACCTTC. Protein sequence: CASSSRGRPDGYTF.

This clonotype was observed at least ten times. The chain has TRBV30 and TRBJ1-1, with D maybe TRBD1 (6 bases). This CDR3 is 18 amino acids long. Germline-derived CDR1 and CDR2 are GTSNPN and SVGIG (reference sequence). V dropped 3 bases and J dropped 3 bases, with 26 bases sitting between them. DNA for the CDR3: TGTGCCTGGAGGCGCTGGCAGAGGGGGGCGCTTAGGTACACTGAAGCTTTCTTT. It specifies CAWRRWQRGALRYTEAFF.

This clonotype came up a few times. The chain is built from TRBV4-2 and TRBJ2-1, with 8 bases fitting TRBD2. This CDR3 comprises 14 residues. V lost 0 bases to trimming and J lost 9 bases; unmatched junction nucleotides: 4. CDR1 is LGHNA and CDR2 is YNFKEQ in the germline V gene. CDR3 DNA: TGTGCCAGCAGCCAAGATGGGCTAGCGGGTGAGCAGTTCTTC. Its translation: CASSQDGLAGEQFF.

This chain links TRBV28 with TRBJ2-5; D unresolved. This CDR3 is 13 amino acids long. Germline V gene sequence: CDR1 MDHEN, CDR2 SYDVKM. Trimming cost V 3 bases and J 4 bases, with 9 bases left between them. The CDR3 DNA reads as TGTGCCAGCAGTTTCTCGCTGTCAGAGACCCAGTACTTC. It yields the protein CASSFSLSETQYF.

The sample holds many counts of this clonotype. The chain employs TRBV12-3 or TRBV12-4 and TRBJ1-1; a weak D match, TRBD1 (6 bases). V lost 1 base to trimming and J lost 5 bases, with 14 bases between them. This CDR3 comprises 15 residues. The CDR3 DNA reads as TGTGCCAGCAGTTTAGGAGTTGGGACAAATACTGAAGCTTTCTTT. Translated, it gives CASSLGVGTNTEAFF.

In its sample, this clonotype was seen many times. The rearrangement uses TRBV7-9 and TRBJ2-3; tentatively, D is TRBD1 (5 bases). CDR1 is SEHNR, CDR2 FQNEAQ, per germline (reference sequence). V lost 8 bases and J 1 base, leaving 13 bases between the germline ends. This CDR3 region has 14 residues. CDR3 bases: TGTGCCAGCGATTTAGGGGCCCGCACAGATACGCAGTATTTT. Its protein product is CASDLGARTDTQYF.

This clonotype was seen at least ten times. The V gene is TRBV3-1, the J gene TRBJ2-3; D is unclear. Germline CDR1 LGHDT, CDR2 YNNKEL (reference sequence). The CDR3 is 15 residues long. With 1 base removed from V and 4 bases from J, the gap between germline ends came to 12 bases. CDR3 residues: CASSQANGFADTQYF. CDR3 DNA sequence: TGTGCCAGCAGCCAAGCAAACGGGTTCGCAGATACGCAGTATTTT.

Comment on this clonotype: This could be a read error, since a much larger clone is one nucleotide away. The chain joins TRBV28 to TRBJ2-3; no definite D call. The CDR3 extends over 12 amino acids. Germline loops: CDR1 MDHEN, CDR2 SYDVKM. CDR3 nucleotide sequence: TGTGTCAGCAGTTTATTTGGGGATACGCAGTATTTT. Encoded protein: CVSSLFGDTQYF.

In regard to this clonotype: This clone may be a read error of a much larger clone one base away. Here the CDR3 omits its conserved ending phenylalanine or tryptophan, so a read error is the likely source. The rearrangement uses TRBV30 and TRBJ2-5, with 7 positions matching TRBD2. The V gene's germline CDR1 is GTSNPN and CDR2 SVGIG (reference sequence). After removal of 3 bases from V and 1 base from J, the junction contained 8 bases not matched to a gene. This CDR3 region has 15 residues. The CDR3 spells CAWSVRGRSQETQYL. As DNA, the CDR3 is TGTGCCTGGAGCGTTCGCGGGAGATCCCAAGAGACCCAGTACCTC.

This clonotype was recorded many times. The chain uses TRBV28 and TRBJ2-7; the D call may be TRBD1 or TRBD2 (6 bases each). Germline loops: CDR1 MDHEN, CDR2 SYDVKM. Between the trimmed V and J ends, which lost 3 bases and 7 bases, there was a span of 25 bases. This CDR3 has 17 amino acids. CDR3 region: CASSFRLRGLWVGEQYF. CDR3 DNA sequence: TGTGCCAGCAGTTTTCGGCTCCGGGGGCTATGGGTGGGGGAGCAGTACTTC.

As regards this clonotype: Given the absence of the conserved phenylalanine or tryptophan at the CDR3 end, a read error is likely. The chain has TRBV2 and TRBJ2-3, with D unclear. Deletions cut 2 bases from V and 6 bases from J, with 12 bases between. From germline, CDR1 is SNHLY and CDR2 FYNNEI. The CDR3 runs to 14 residues. Here the CDR3 reads CASSESPRADTQYS. The CDR3 nucleotides are TGTGCCAGCAGTGAAAGTCCTCGAGCGGATACGCAGTATTCT.

This clonotype was observed many times. The chain combines TRBV27 with TRBJ2-5; tentative D call: TRBD1 (6 bases). The germline V gene encodes CDR1 MNHEY and CDR2 SMNVEV (reference sequence). The ends were cut back, 3 bases at V and 4 bases at J, with 15 bases in the middle. The CDR3 spans 15 residues. The CDR3, as DNA: TGTGCCAGCAGTTTCATATCCCAGGGGCCAGAGACCCAGTACTTC. Its protein is CASSFISQGPETQYF.